These 10 T cell receptor beta chains share one sample of origin, sequenced in a study of OX40 agonist ivuxolimab in advanced cancers. Data came from immunoSEQ multiplex PCR; TCRdb stores just in-frame clones and leaves some out. Among about 100,000 clones, roughly 95% were seen once, and the ten largest hold 2% to 2.5%. The sequences come from CD4+ or CD8+ T cells sorted from blood, collected in a trial of the OX40 agonist ivuxolimab. These receptors all come from an adult with an advanced solid tumor such as melanoma, head and neck, liver or kidney cancer.

The chain has TRBV5-6 and TRBJ2-7; no definite D call. CDR1 SGHDT and CDR2 YYEEEE come from the germline V gene. V gave up 1 base and J gave up 3 bases, with 8 bases separating them. The CDR3 has 13 residues. The CDR3 here is CASSLLGYYEQYF. The DNA for the CDR3 is TGTGCCAGCAGCTTGCTGGGGTACTACGAGCAGTACTTC.

The chain is built from TRBV7-3 and TRBJ1-5; D is ambiguous. The CDR3 contains 14 residues. CDR1 and CDR2 (germline): SGHTA, FQGTGA. V gave up 1 base and J gave up 6 bases, with 10 bases separating them. CDR3 coding DNA: TGTGCCAGCAGCTTAATTCGGAAATTTCAGCCCCAGCATTTT. Translation gives CASSLIRKFQPQHF.

The J gene is TRBJ2-7, the V gene TRBV15; D is unclear. Germline V gene lookup returns CDR1 LNHNV and CDR2 YYDKDF (reference sequence). The CDR3 spans 12 residues. Trimming pared 8 bases from V and 6 bases from J, leaving 14 bases between. The CDR3: CATLSEVGEQYF. The DNA of the CDR3 is TGTGCCACCCTGTCGGAAGTAGGCGAGCAGTACTTC.

This rearrangement joins TRBV10-1 to TRBJ2-1; a possible D gene is TRBD1 (8 bases). CDR1 and CDR2 (germline): WNHNN, SYGVQD (reference sequence). The CDR3 extends over 16 amino acids. V lost 3 bases, J lost 5 bases, and 17 bases lay in between. The CDR3 reads CASSEVQGGAHNEQFF. The CDR3 DNA follows: TGCGCCAGCAGTGAAGTACAGGGGGGGGCCCACAATGAGCAGTTCTTC.

V and J are TRBV28 and TRBJ2-7; 8 positions agree with TRBD2. CDR1 and CDR2 (germline): MDHEN, SYDVKM. The CDR3 sequence is 13 residues long. Germline trimming cut 8 bases from V and 3 bases from J; bases unmatched to any gene: 6. CDR3 coding DNA: TGTGCCAGCCTCCCGGGGACTAGCTACGAGCAGTACTTC. It translates to CASLPGTSYEQYF.

The V gene is TRBV15, the J gene TRBJ1-4; D not resolved. V was cut by 5 bases and J by 8 bases, with 9 bases left in between. CDR1 is LNHNV and CDR2 is YYDKDF in the germline V gene (reference sequence). The CDR3 sequence is 12 residues long. For the CDR3, the DNA is TGTGCCACCAGCCCAGATAGGGAAAAACTGTTTTTT. This encodes CATSPDREKLFF.

The chain combines TRBV6-1 with TRBJ2-7; D may be TRBD1 or TRBD2 (5 bases each). This CDR3 comprises 14 residues. CDR1 and CDR2 (germline): MNHNS, SASEGT. Trimming removed 8 bases at V and 0 bases at J, with 14 bases between. As DNA, the CDR3 is TGTGCCAGCGACGGGACGGAGAGCTCCTACGAGCAGTACTTC. This encodes CASDGTESSYEQYF.

The V call is TRBV19, the J call TRBJ2-7, with 7 bases lining up with TRBD1. V gave up 3 bases and J gave up 0 bases; unmatched junction bases: 2. The CDR3 runs to 14 residues. Germline V CDR1 and CDR2: LNHDA, SQIVND (reference sequence). CDR3 region: CASSITGASYEQYF. The CDR3 coding sequence is TGTGCCAGTAGTATTACAGGGGCCTCCTACGAGCAGTACTTC.

The chain recombines TRBV28 with TRBJ2-3; 7 bases line up with TRBD2. With 10 bases clipped from V and 2 bases from J, the junction kept 6 bases outside the gene matches. This CDR3 is 13 amino acids long. Germline V gene sequence: CDR1 MDHEN, CDR2 SYDVKM. The CDR3 protein is CAIRGLLTDTQYF. As DNA, the CDR3 is TGTGCCATCCGGGGACTACTCACAGATACGCAGTATTTT.

The V call is TRBV2, the J call TRBJ2-7, with TRBD2 as a possible D gene (6 bases). This CDR3 has 13 amino acids. The germline V gene encodes CDR1 SNHLY and CDR2 FYNNEI. CDR3 nucleotides: TGTGGAGCACGTGGAGGGAGCTCCTACGAGCAGTACTTC. Amino acid sequence: CGARGGSSYEQYF.